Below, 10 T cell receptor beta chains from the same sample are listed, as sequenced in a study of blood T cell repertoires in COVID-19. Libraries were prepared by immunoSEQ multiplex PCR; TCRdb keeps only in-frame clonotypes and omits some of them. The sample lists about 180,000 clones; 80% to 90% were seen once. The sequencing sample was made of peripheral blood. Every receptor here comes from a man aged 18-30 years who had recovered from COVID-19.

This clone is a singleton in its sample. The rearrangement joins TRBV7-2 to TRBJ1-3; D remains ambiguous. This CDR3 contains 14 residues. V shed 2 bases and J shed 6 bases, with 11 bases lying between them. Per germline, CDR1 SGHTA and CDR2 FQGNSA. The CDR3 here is CASSLSSKKNTIYF. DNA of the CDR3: TGTGCCAGCAGCTTATCCAGTAAGAAAAACACCATATATTTT.

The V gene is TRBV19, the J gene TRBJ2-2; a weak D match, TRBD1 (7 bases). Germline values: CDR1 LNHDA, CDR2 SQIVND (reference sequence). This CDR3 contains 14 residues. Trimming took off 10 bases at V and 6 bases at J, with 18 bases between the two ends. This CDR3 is CATKDGGGPGELFF. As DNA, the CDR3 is TGTGCCACCAAAGATGGAGGGGGCCCCGGGGAGCTGTTTTTT. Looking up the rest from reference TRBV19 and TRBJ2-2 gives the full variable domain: DGGITQSPKYLFRKEGQNVTLSCEQNLNHDAMYWYRQDPGQGLRLIYYSQIVNDFQKGDIAEGYSVSREKKESFPLTVTSAQKNPTAFYLCATKDGGGPGELFFGEGSRLTVL.

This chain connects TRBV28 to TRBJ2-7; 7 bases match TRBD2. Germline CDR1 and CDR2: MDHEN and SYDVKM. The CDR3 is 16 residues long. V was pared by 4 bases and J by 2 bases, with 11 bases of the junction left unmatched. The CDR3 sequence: CASSSAAWAGAYEQYF. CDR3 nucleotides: TGTGCCAGCAGTTCCGCCGCGTGGGCGGGGGCCTACGAGCAGTACTTC.

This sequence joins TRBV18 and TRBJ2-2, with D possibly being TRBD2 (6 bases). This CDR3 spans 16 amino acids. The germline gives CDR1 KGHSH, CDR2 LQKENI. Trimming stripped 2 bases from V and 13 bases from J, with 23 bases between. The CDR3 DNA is TGTGCCAGCTCACCAGACACCACATCGTCCGGGGGTCGGCTGTTTTTT. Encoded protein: CASSPDTTSSGGRLFF.

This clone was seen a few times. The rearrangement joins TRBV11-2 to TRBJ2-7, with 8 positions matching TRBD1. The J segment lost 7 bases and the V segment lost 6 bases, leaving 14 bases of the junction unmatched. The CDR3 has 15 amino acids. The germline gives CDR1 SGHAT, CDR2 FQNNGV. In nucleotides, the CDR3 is TGTGCCAGCAGGGGAACCCGGACAGGGACGGGTGAGCAGTACTTC. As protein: CASRGTRTGTGEQYF.

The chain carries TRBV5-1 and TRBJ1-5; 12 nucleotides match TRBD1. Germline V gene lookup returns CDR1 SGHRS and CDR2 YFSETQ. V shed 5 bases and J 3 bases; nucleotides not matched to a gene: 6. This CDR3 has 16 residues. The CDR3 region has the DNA TGCGCCAGCAGTTCCGGGACAGGGGGCATCAATCAGCCCCAGCATTTT. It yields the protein CASSSGTGGINQPQHF.

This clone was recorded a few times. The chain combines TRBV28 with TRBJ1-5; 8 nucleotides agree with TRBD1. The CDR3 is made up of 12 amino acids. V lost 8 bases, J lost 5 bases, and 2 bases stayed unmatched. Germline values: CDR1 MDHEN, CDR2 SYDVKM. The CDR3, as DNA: TGTGCCAGCGGACAGGGATATCAGCCCCAGCATTTT. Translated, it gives CASGQGYQPQHF.

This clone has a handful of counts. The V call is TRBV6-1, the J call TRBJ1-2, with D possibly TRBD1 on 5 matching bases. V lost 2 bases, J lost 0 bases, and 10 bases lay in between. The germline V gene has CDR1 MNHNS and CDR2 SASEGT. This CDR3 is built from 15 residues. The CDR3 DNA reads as TGTGCCAGCAGTGAACGGGGGGAAACTAACTATGGCTACACCTTC. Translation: CASSERGETNYGYTF.

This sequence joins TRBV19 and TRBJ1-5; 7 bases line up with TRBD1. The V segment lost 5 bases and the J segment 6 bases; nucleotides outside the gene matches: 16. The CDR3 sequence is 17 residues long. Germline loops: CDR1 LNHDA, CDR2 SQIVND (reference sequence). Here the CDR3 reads CASSSPPNRGAGQPQHF. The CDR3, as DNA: TGTGCCAGTAGTTCACCTCCAAACAGGGGTGCGGGTCAGCCCCAGCATTTT.

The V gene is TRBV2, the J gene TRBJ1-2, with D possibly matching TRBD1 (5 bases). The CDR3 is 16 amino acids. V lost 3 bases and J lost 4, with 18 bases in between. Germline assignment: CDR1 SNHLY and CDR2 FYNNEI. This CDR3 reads CASSEVGQQYGYGYTF. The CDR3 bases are TGTGCCAGCAGTGAGGTGGGGCAACAGTATGGCTATGGCTACACCTTC.